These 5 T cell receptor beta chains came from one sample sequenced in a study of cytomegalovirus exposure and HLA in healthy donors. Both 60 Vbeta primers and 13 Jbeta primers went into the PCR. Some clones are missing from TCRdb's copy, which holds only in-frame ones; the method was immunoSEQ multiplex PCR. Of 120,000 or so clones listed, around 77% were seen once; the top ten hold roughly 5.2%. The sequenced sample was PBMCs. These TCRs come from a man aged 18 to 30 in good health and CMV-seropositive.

Here the CDR3 DNA reads TGTGCCAGCAGTTTATTTGCAGGGGGGTCTGGCTACACCTTC. Translating gives CASSLFAGGSGYTF. The rearrangement uses TRBV27 and TRBJ1-2, with 7 bases identical to TRBD1. The length of the CDR3 is 14 residues. Germline values: CDR1 MNHEY, CDR2 SMNVEV (reference sequence). Trimming removed 1 base from V and 7 bases from J; junction bases left unmatched: 6.

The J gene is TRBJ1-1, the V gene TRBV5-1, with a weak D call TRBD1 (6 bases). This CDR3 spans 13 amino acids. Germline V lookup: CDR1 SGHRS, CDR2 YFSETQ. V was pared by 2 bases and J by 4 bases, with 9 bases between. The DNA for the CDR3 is TGCGCCAGCAGCTTACAGGGTGTCACTGAAGCTTTCTTT. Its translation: CASSLQGVTEAFF. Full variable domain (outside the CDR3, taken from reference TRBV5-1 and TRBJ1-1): KAGVTQTPRYLIKTRGQQVTLSCSPISGHRSVSWYQQTPGQGLQFLFEYFSETQRNKGNFPGRFSGRQFSNSRSEMNVSTLELGDSALYLCASSLQGVTEAFFGQGTRLTVV.

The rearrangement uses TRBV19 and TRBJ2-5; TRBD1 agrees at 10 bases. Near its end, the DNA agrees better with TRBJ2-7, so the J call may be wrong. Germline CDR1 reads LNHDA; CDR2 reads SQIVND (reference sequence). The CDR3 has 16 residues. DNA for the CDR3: TGTGCCAGTAGTACCTCCCGGGACAGGGGACCCTACGAGCAGTACTTC. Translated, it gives CASSTSRDRGPYEQYF.

Written as DNA, the CDR3 is TGTGCCAGCAGGGGGGGACAGCCTATACACAACACTGAAGCTTTCTTT. Amino acids: CASRGGQPIHNTEAFF. The V and J genes are TRBV2 and TRBJ1-1, with 7 nucleotides matching TRBD1. V dropped 6 bases and J dropped 2; count of bases not matched to a gene: 12. Per the germline V gene, CDR1 is SNHLY and CDR2 is FYNNEI. The CDR3 totals 16 residues.

The chain's CDR3 is CASSPAGPRNYEQYF. The CDR3 bases are TGTGCCAGCTCACCCGCGGGGCCCCGGAACTACGAGCAGTACTTC. This chain links TRBV18 with TRBJ2-7; D perhaps matches TRBD2 (6 bases). The germline V and J ends were trimmed by 3 bases and 3 bases, with 15 bases remaining between them. Germline lookup yields CDR1 KGHSH and CDR2 LQKENI. The CDR3 is made up of 15 amino acids.